The 21 T cell receptor beta chains presented below share a single source sample, sequenced in a study of T cell responses to AZD1222 COVID-19 vaccine. Some clones are missing from TCRdb's copy, which holds only in-frame ones; the method was immunoSEQ multiplex PCR. The sample lists roughly 150,000 clones, about 90% occurring once. Sequences were derived from peripheral blood, sampled 28 days after the second AZD1222 dose. These receptors were taken from an adult who received the AZD1222 COVID-19 vaccine.

This sequence joins TRBV4-1 and TRBJ1-4; D is unresolved. CDR1 is MGHRA, CDR2 YSYEKL, per germline. Deletions cut 0 bases from V and 4 bases from J, with 9 bases between. This CDR3 is 15 amino acids long. The CDR3 sequence is CASSQDWPNNEKLFF. The CDR3, as DNA: TGCGCCAGCAGCCAAGATTGGCCAAATAATGAAAAACTGTTTTTT.

This clone was detected only once. The chain is built from TRBV11-1 and TRBJ2-5; D uncertain. Germline V gives CDR1 SGHAT, CDR2 FQDESV (reference sequence). The CDR3 is 14 residues long. Trimming removed 5 bases at V and 2 bases at J, with 12 bases between. The CDR3: CASSPGQVQETQYF. CDR3 DNA: TGTGCCAGCAGCCCCGGGCAGGTTCAAGAGACCCAGTACTTC.

V gene TRBV27 combines with J gene TRBJ1-3, with 9 positions matching TRBD1. V shed 6 bases and J 0 bases; nucleotides not matched to a gene: 9. Germline values: CDR1 MNHEY, CDR2 SMNVEV (reference sequence). The CDR3 runs 17 residues. The chain's CDR3 is CASRSGQGVSSGNTIYF. The CDR3 region has the DNA TGTGCCAGCAGATCGGGACAGGGCGTATCCTCTGGAAACACCATATATTTT.

The chain links TRBV6-5 to TRBJ2-7; D is unclear. Germline V gives CDR1 MNHEY, CDR2 SVGAGI. This CDR3 is built from 12 residues. V gave up 6 bases and J gave up 0 bases, with 6 bases separating them. The CDR3 here is CASRPDSYEQYF. The DNA of the CDR3 is TGTGCCAGCAGACCAGACTCCTACGAGCAGTACTTC.

The chain uses TRBV5-1 and TRBJ2-7, with 7 bases identical to TRBD1. V dropped 1 base and J dropped 3; count of bases not matched to a gene: 4. From germline, CDR1 is SGHRS and CDR2 YFSETQ. The CDR3 runs to 14 residues. CDR3 DNA: TGCGCCAGCAGCTTGCGTGCAGGGGGCTACGAGCAGTACTTC. It translates to CASSLRAGGYEQYF.

The gene calls are TRBV15 and TRBJ1-4, with 8 bases fitting TRBD1. Looked up from germline, CDR1 is LNHNV and CDR2 is YYDKDF (reference sequence). The ends lost 0 bases at V and 3 bases at J; junction bases unmatched: 3. This CDR3 is built from 16 residues. The CDR3 is CATSRDPGQANEKLFF. The CDR3 coding sequence is TGTGCCACCAGCAGAGATCCGGGACAGGCTAATGAAAAACTGTTTTTT.

The chain joins TRBV27 to TRBJ1-6; 12 bases are shared with TRBD1. The germline CDR1 and CDR2 sequences are MNHEY and SMNVEV (reference sequence). V lost 4 bases and J lost 3; bases outside the gene matches: 4. This CDR3 region has 17 residues. Here the CDR3 DNA reads TGTGCCAGCAGTTGGGGACAGGGGGCGGTCTATAATTCACCCCTCCACTTT. It encodes CASSWGQGAVYNSPLHF.

The chain employs TRBV5-1 and TRBJ1-5; 9 bases match TRBD1. CDR3 length equals 15 residues. V gave up 4 bases and J gave up 10 bases; unmatched junction bases: 12. CDR1 SGHRS and CDR2 YFSETQ come from the germline V gene. The CDR3 loop reads CASSPTTGGVRPQHF. Here the CDR3 DNA reads TGCGCCAGCAGCCCCACGACAGGGGGGGTCCGTCCCCAGCATTTT.

The CDR3 here is CASRQGANEQYF. Here the CDR3 DNA reads TGTGCCAGCAGACAGGGGGCCAACGAGCAGTACTTC. The rearrangement joins TRBV28 to TRBJ2-7, with TRBD1 identical over 9 bases. Trimming took 6 bases from V and 5 from J; bases not matched to a gene: 2. Germline CDR1 reads MDHEN; CDR2 reads SYDVKM. CDR3 length: 12 residues.

The V and J genes are TRBV29-1 and TRBJ1-2; perhaps TRBD1 as D (6 bases). Trimming removed 7 bases at V and 14 bases at J, with 23 bases between. From germline, CDR1 is SQVTM and CDR2 ANQGSEA. This CDR3 contains 12 residues. CDR3 protein: CSAEGGSLSETF. The DNA of the CDR3 is TGCAGCGCCGAGGGGGGCAGCCTATCTGAAACCTTC.

This clone was detected once. This chain connects TRBV5-4 to TRBJ2-7; 10 bases are shared with TRBD2. The germline CDR1 and CDR2 sequences are SGHNT and YYREEE (reference sequence). With V trimmed by 0 bases and J by 5 bases, 14 bases remained unmatched. This CDR3 is 18 amino acids long. CDR3 nucleotide sequence: TGTGCCAGCAGCTTGGGTGTAGCGGGGGGTTTAACGAGGGACGAGCAGTACTTC. This sequence encodes CASSLGVAGGLTRDEQYF.

This clone appeared a single time. V usage is TRBV5-4 and J usage is TRBJ1-2; D is undetermined. V lost 0 bases and J lost 4, with 10 bases in between. Per the germline V gene, CDR1 is SGHNT and CDR2 is YYREEE (reference sequence). The CDR3 extends over 14 amino acids. The CDR3 sequence is CASSLDPESYGYTF. Here the CDR3 DNA reads TGTGCCAGCAGCTTGGATCCGGAGTCCTATGGCTACACCTTC.

The chain recombines TRBV14 with TRBJ1-1; possible D gene TRBD1, 5 bases. CDR1 is SGHDN and CDR2 is FVKESK in the germline V gene. The CDR3 covers 15 residues. V lost 4 bases and J lost 0, with 12 bases in between. This CDR3 reads CASSPPGGVNTEAFF. As DNA, the CDR3 is TGTGCCAGCAGCCCTCCTGGAGGGGTGAACACTGAAGCTTTCTTT.

The J gene is TRBJ1-4, the V gene TRBV30, with 8 nucleotides matching TRBD1. V trimming: 2 bases; J trimming: 8 bases; junction bases outside the gene matches: 10. CDR3 length equals 15 residues. Looked up from germline, CDR1 is GTSNPN and CDR2 is SVGIG (reference sequence). CDR3: CAWSRLGQDMEKLFF. The DNA of the CDR3 is TGTGCCTGGAGTCGTTTGGGACAGGATATGGAAAAACTGTTTTTT.

This clone was seen just once. The rearrangement uses TRBV19 and TRBJ1-5, with a possible D match to TRBD1 (5 bases). CDR1 and CDR2 from the germline V gene are LNHDA and SQIVND (reference sequence). This CDR3 region has 15 residues. V was trimmed by 9 bases and J by 0 bases, leaving 15 bases between them. For the CDR3, the DNA is TGTGCCAGGACCGGGGGTTTGAATAGCAATCAGCCCCAGCATTTT. Protein sequence: CARTGGLNSNQPQHF.

This clone was recorded once. The rearrangement uses TRBV15 and TRBJ2-7; TRBD1 aligns across 9 bases. CDR1 is LNHNV, CDR2 YYDKDF, per germline (reference sequence). V gave up 4 bases and J gave up 4 bases; unmatched junction bases: 8. The CDR3 is 15 residues long. DNA for the CDR3: TGTGCCACCAGCAAAGAGGTGGGGACAGGGTACGAGCAGTACTTC. Translating gives CATSKEVGTGYEQYF. Full variable domain (missing parts from reference TRBV15 and TRBJ2-7): DAMVIQNPRYQVTQFGKPVTLSCSQTLNHNVMYWYQQKSSQAPKLLFHYYDKDFNNEADTPDNFQSRRPNTSFCFLDIRSPGLGDTAMYLCATSKEVGTGYEQYFGPGTRLTVT.

The rearrangement joins TRBV28 to TRBJ1-3; D is unresolved. Trimming left V 3 bases short and J 0 bases short, with 6 bases between. Germline V CDR1 and CDR2: MDHEN, SYDVKM. This CDR3 region has 14 residues. In nucleotides, the CDR3 is TGTGCCAGCAGTTTCGTGATCTCTGGAAACACCATATATTTT. It codes for CASSFVISGNTIYF.

This chain links TRBV24-1 with TRBJ2-2; 8 bases agree with TRBD2. Germline V gene sequence: CDR1 KGHDR, CDR2 SFDVKD. This CDR3 spans 13 amino acids. V gave up 6 bases and J gave up 4 bases; unmatched junction bases: 0. CDR3 residues: CATSSGGTGELFF. The CDR3 nucleotides read TGTGCCACCAGTAGCGGGGGCACCGGGGAGCTGTTTTTT.

The rearrangement uses TRBV28 and TRBJ1-5; D possibly corresponds to TRBD1 (5 bases). Trimming cost V 5 bases and J 4 bases, with 15 bases left between them. The CDR3 loop spans 15 amino acids. The germline gives CDR1 MDHEN, CDR2 SYDVKM. CDR3 sequence: CASSPQGNRNQPQHF. The CDR3 DNA follows: TGTGCCAGCAGTCCTCAGGGTAATAGGAATCAGCCCCAGCATTTT.

The gene calls are TRBV4-3 and TRBJ1-2; TRBD1 might be the D (6 bases). CDR1 and CDR2 (germline): LGHNA, YSLEER. CDR3 length: 16 residues. Trimming took 4 bases from V and 6 from J, leaving 21 bases between them. The CDR3 nucleotides are TGCGCCAGCAGCCCGACGGATGGACAGTCGGGGGATGGCTACACCTTC. It encodes CASSPTDGQSGDGYTF.

This clone was found once. The CDR3 DNA follows: TGTGCCAGCAGTGTCCAGGGAAACACCATATATTTT. Encoded protein: CASSVQGNTIYF. The rearrangement uses TRBV12-3 or TRBV12-4 and TRBJ1-3; D ambiguous. The CDR3 is made up of 12 amino acids. The V and J ends lost 5 bases and 4 bases respectively, with 6 bases between them.